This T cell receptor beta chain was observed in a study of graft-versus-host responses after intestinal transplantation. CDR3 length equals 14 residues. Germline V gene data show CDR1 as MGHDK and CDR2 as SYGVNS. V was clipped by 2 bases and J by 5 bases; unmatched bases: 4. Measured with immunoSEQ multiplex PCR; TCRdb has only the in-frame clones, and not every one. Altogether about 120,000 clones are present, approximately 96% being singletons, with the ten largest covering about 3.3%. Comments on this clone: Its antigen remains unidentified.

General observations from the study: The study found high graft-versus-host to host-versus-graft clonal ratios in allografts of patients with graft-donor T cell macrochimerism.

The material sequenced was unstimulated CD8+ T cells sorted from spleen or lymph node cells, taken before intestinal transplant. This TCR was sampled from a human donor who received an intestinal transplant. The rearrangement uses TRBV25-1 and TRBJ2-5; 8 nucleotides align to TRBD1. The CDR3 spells CASSEHRGRETQYF. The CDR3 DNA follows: TGTGCCAGCAGTGAACACAGGGGGAGGGAGACCCAGTACTTC.